The rows below give T cell receptor beta chains drawn from one sample of a study of cytomegalovirus exposure and HLA in healthy donors. Produced via immunoSEQ multiplex PCR; TCRdb's table is partial and in-frame only. The data hold about 180,000 clones, with about 80% observed a single time. The specimen was PBMCs. The receptors were sampled from a woman between 35 and 50 years old in good health and CMV-seronegative. Each CDR3 is given without its conserved first and last residue. The order of the fields is J gene, V gene, CDR3 protein.

TRBJ2-4,TRBV28,ASRPPGVKNIQY
TRBJ2-3,TRBV30,AWSRLAGGDTQY
TRBJ1-1,TRBV29-1,SAPTQGAPREAF
TRBJ2-7,TRBV28,ASRTRDTTYEQY
TRBJ1-5,TRBV6-5,ATRGGFNQPQH
TRBJ2-3,TRBV27,ASSVPGLAGGRDTQY
TRBJ2-1,TRBV4-3,ASSQEAPGGRNEQF
NA,TRBV27,ASSLGTGFYEQY
TRBJ2-1,TRBV2,ASRPGLAAVNEQF
TRBJ2-7,TRBV9,ASSRSAGRRSYEQY
TRBJ1-2,TRBV10-3,AISALPGGDYGYT
TRBJ2-2,TRBV19,ASSMGVRGTGELF
TRBJ1-1,TRBV5-1,ASSLVMNTEAF
TRBJ2-7,TRBV13,ASSPQGANTYEQY
TRBJ1-1,TRBV2,ASSRQDAEAF
TRBJ2-7,TRBV25-1,ASSESMGLAGGEQY
TRBJ1-2,TRBV6-5,ASSYSGRANYGYT
TRBJ2-2,TRBV29-1,SVSPGTGAGELF
TRBJ1-1,TRBV19,ASSIPQGTGNTEAF
TRBJ1-1,TRBV5-1,ASSLGNRVNTEAF
TRBJ2-7,TRBV13,ASSRDGSGRVGEQY
TRBJ1-4,TRBV4-1,ASSRGLQEKLF
TRBJ1-1,TRBV10-3,AISSSDRVNTEAF
TRBJ1-1,TRBV13,ASTLAENTEAF
TRBJ1-4,TRBV28,ASSPGDRSPLGNVF
TRBJ2-2,TRBV5-4,ASSGLRDTGELF
TRBJ1-2,TRBV30,AWKDQGAHYGYT
NA,TRBV5-1,ASSPTGTSGYEQY
TRBJ2-5,TRBV15,ATSRGEETQY
TRBJ2-5,TRBV30,AWSTGTTQETQY